Listed here is a single T cell receptor beta chain. The antigen is undetermined. TCRdb reprocessed the reads via MiXCR and lists one record per CDR3 protein. Of roughly 230,000 distinct CDR3 sequences listed, under 25% are singletons. The data were taken from a study of T cell repertoires in cytomegalovirus infection. Study at large: Evidence of both CMV infection and a matching HLA type came from public TCR beta signatures. General study results and limits: Cumulative frequency (of public TCR beta family members) identified carriers of CMV plus the relevant HLA. Clonotype analysis showed dominance of the ex vivo response by HLA-C-restricted CMV-specific TCR beta clonotypes.

Trimming removed 3 bases at V and 13 bases at J, with 16 bases between. The CDR3 extends over 13 amino acids. Germline CDR1 is SGHRS and CDR2 is YFSETQ. Source material: CD8+ T cells from PBMCs. The clonotype originates from a human donor in good health (CMV status not recorded). Some clones in this sample may be carry-over from other donors' samples. The V call is TRBV5-1, the J call TRBJ2-2; D remains unclear. CDR3 in DNA: TGCGCCAGCAGCTCCCCCCCGGAGATGGGGCTGTTTTTT. Its translation: CASSSPPEMGLFF.